This TCR beta chain was profiled in a study of blood T cell repertoires in COVID-19 (dated by TCRdb to 2020 to 2021). Notes on the research overall: Samples from collaborators originated in the United States, Italy and Spain and spanned both the acute and convalescent phases of COVID-19. The material from the prospective study consisted of cDNA or gDNA derived from T cells, B-cell-depleted T cells, or PBMCs. The dataset comprised deeply sampled blood TCRbeta repertoires from subjects exposed to, actively infected with, or recovered from COVID-19. The repertoires were released in a freely available public database meant as a resource for research on the immune response to SARS-CoV-2. The samples were drawn from the first 160 participants of the ongoing ImmuneRACE study and from 1,200 or so subjects provided by 6 global collaborators. Nearly every sample came with metadata listing a de-identified subject ID, COVID-19 status, age in years and sex. HLA class I and class II types, where available, came from metadata supplied by the sample provider rather than from assay-based typing. Study-wide conclusions, independent of this receptor: The quantity of clinical and demographic metadata differed by source and by participant and was supplied without curation.

Points on this clone: Its antigen is unknown. No clone much larger than this one lies a single base away; base qualities are absent.

TCRbeta CDR3 regions were amplified from genomic DNA by means of the immunoSEQ Assay, a bias-controlled multiplex PCR. The study's own analysis went as follows. Nucleated cell counts per sample were estimated from amplification of reference gene primers within the assay. To quantify the absolute abundance of each unique TCRbeta CDR3 rearrangement, sequence reads were collapsed and filtered. For each sample, productive Simpson clonality was calculated as the square root of Simpson's diversity index over productive rearrangements. What TCRdb holds here is the immuneACCESS table cut down to in-frame rearrangements. Part of the clones is not present; checked against another copy, under half of the missing clones reflect an unresolved V gene, and the others are unexplained. D and trimming come from the DNA, and the V and J calls and clone size come from that table. Here the sample has some 150,000 clones; roughly 87% occur a single time. The ten largest account for around 1.5% of the sample.

Whole blood was collected in K2EDTA tubes by collaborating institutions according to the institutions' own protocols. For TCRbeta analysis, collaborators shipped samples as frozen whole blood, isolated PBMCs, or DNA extracted from either of those sample types. Here V drops 4 bases and J drops 5 bases, and the junction holds 8 bases not matched to any gene. CDR1 and CDR2 are read off the germline V gene as SGHRS and YFSETQ. The CDR3 contains 16 residues, cysteine and phenylalanine counted. The CDR3 DNA has 48 bases and is translated from base 1. The rearranged chain carries TRBV5-1 and TRBJ2-7, and 14 junction bases match TRBD2. The sequencing input was peripheral blood. The receptor comes from a human donor in a cohort sampled during active COVID-19. The nucleotides are TGCGCCAGCAGCGCGGGACTAGCGGGGGACGACCACGAGCAGTACTTC. Its protein product is CASSAGLAGDDHEQYF.